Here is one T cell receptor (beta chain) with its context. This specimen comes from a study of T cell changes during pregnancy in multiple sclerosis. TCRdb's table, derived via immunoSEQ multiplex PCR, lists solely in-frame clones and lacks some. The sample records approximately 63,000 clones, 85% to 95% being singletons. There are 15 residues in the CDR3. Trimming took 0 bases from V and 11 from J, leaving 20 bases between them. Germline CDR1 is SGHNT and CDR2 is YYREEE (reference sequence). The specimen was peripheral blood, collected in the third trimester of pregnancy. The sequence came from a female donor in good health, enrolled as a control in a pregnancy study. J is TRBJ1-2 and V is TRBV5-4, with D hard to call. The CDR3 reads CASSLGRGGVEEYTF. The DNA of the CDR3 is TGTGCCAGCAGCTTGGGTCGGGGAGGAGTAGAGGAGTACACCTTC. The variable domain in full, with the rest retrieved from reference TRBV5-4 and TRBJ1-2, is ETGVTQSPTHLIKTRGQQVTLRCSSQSGHNTVSWYQQALGQGPQFIFQYYREEENGRGNFPPRFSGLQFPNYSSELNVNALELDDSALYLCASSLGRGGVEEYTFGSGTRLTVV.